The rows below give T cell receptor beta chains drawn from one sample of a study of early T cells in non-severe SARS-CoV-2 infection. MiXCR, applied by TCRdb to the 5' RACE reads, yields one record per CDR3 protein. The profile shows 69,000 or so distinct CDR3 sequences, approximately 4.6% of them singletons. The material sequenced was whole blood, taken at baseline. Every receptor here comes from an adult who was a healthcare worker with PCR-confirmed SARS-CoV-2 infection or an uninfected control (not recorded which). The donor label of this sample is uncertain. Both conserved end residues are part of each CDR3. The D gene is left open where the match is weak. The size entry is marked missing in some rows and otherwise reads once, few, many or a size class.

cdr3_aa	cdr3_nt	d_call	j_call	v_call	clone_size
CASSLLEGTAFF	TGTGCCAGCAGCTTGTTAGAGGGCACAGCTTTCTTT	NA	TRBJ1-1	TRBV5-5	NA
CASSFGPLTSNEQFF	TGTGCCAGCAGTTTCGGCCCCTTGACTAGCAATGAGCAGTTCTTC	NA	TRBJ2-1	TRBV12-3/TRBV12-4	many
CATSRDVVGTSQETQYF	TGTGCCACCAGCAGAGATGTCGTAGGGACAAGCCAAGAGACCCAGTACTTC	NA	TRBJ2-5	TRBV15	many
CSVGRPNEKLFF	TGCAGCGTTGGGCGGCCCAATGAAAAACTGTTTTTT	NA	TRBJ1-4	TRBV29-1	few
CASRPILSPLHF	TGTGCCAGCAGACCTATCCTTTCACCCCTCCACTTT	NA	TRBJ1-6	TRBV7-8	NA
CASRYSAGTGIYEQYF	TGTGCCAGCAGATATAGCGCCGGGACAGGGATCTACGAGCAGTACTTC	TRBD1	TRBJ2-7	TRBV6-5	many
CASSLGRDTEAFF	TGTGCCAGCAGCTTAGGGAGGGACACTGAAGCTTTCTTT	NA	TRBJ1-1	TRBV11-2	many
CASSLRLSVTDTQYF	TGTGCCAGCAGCTTACGGCTGAGTGTCACAGATACGCAGTATTTT	NA	TRBJ2-3	TRBV7-2	many
CSASGNTEAFF	TGCAGTGCATCGGGGAACACTGAAGCTTTCTTT	NA	TRBJ1-1	TRBV20-1	many
CASSAGLEGETQYF	TGTGCCAGCAGCGCTGGACTAGAGGGAGAGACCCAGTACTTC	TRBD2	TRBJ2-5	TRBV7-3	few
CASSLEGAGSPLHF	TGTGCCAGCAGTTTAGAGGGGGCAGGATCACCCCTCCACTTT	TRBD1	TRBJ1-6	TRBV12-3/TRBV12-4	few
CASSYPGPGQAHIFAYEQYF	TGTGCCAGCAGTTACCCTGGACCGGGACAGGCCCACATTTTTGCCTACGAGCAGTACTTC	TRBD1	TRBJ2-7	TRBV6-2/TRBV6-3	few
CSARGSVPGLAAGSEQFF	TGCAGTGCTAGAGGCTCGGTTCCGGGACTAGCAGCTGGGAGTGAGCAGTTCTTC	TRBD2	TRBJ2-1	TRBV20-1	many
CASSYSTGELFF	TGTGCCAGCAGTTACTCGACCGGGGAGCTGTTTTTT	NA	TRBJ2-2	TRBV6-5	NA
CASSYAGNTGSPLHF	TGTGCCAGCAGTTACGCGGGAAATACAGGGTCACCCCTCCACTTT	NA	TRBJ1-6	TRBV6-5	few
CASSSPGPLSTDTQYF	TGTGCCAGCAGCTCTCCGGGACCACTCTCCACAGATACGCAGTATTTT	NA	TRBJ2-3	TRBV11-2	many
CASSSQRDRGFRNTQYF	TGTGCCAGTAGCAGCCAACGGGACAGGGGGTTTAGGAATACGCAGTATTTT	TRBD1	TRBJ2-3	TRBV19	NA
CAWSRMRLDTQYF	TGTGCCTGGAGCCGAATGAGGTTGGATACGCAGTATTTT	NA	TRBJ2-3	TRBV30	few
CSASLEKLFF	TGCAGTGCTAGTCTTGAAAAACTGTTTTTT	NA	TRBJ1-4	TRBV20-1	many
CASSDYGQSNYGYTF	TGTGCCAGCAGTGACTACGGACAGAGTAACTATGGCTACACCTTC	NA	TRBJ1-2	TRBV6-4	few
CASSRGQPNSPLHF	TGTGCCAGCAGCCGCGGACAGCCTAATTCACCCCTCCACTTT	NA	TRBJ1-6	TRBV3-1	many
CASSKKRGSTDTQYF	TGTGCCAGCAGTAAAAAGCGGGGGAGCACAGATACGCAGTATTTT	TRBD2	TRBJ2-3	TRBV6-2/TRBV6-3	few
CSALRGNTIYF	TGCAGTGCCCTCAGAGGAAACACCATATATTTT	NA	TRBJ1-3	TRBV20-1	many
CASSYSTRGLGSPLHF	TGTGCCAGCAGTTACTCGACCAGGGGGCTAGGTTCACCCCTCCACTTT	TRBD1	TRBJ1-6	TRBV6-5	few
CASKRNTEAFF	TGTGCCAGCAAAAGGAACACTGAAGCTTTCTTT	NA	TRBJ1-1	TRBV27	few
CASSVRGVGETQYF	TGTGCCAGCTCGGTTAGGGGAGTCGGTGAGACCCAGTACTTC	NA	TRBJ2-5	TRBV11-2	NA
CASSLAGTGLVGYTF	TGTGCCAGCAGCTTAGCCGGGACAGGGCTAGTGGGCTACACCTTC	TRBD1	TRBJ1-2	TRBV7-9	many
CASSHNEQGAGELFF	TGTGCCAGCAGCCACAACGAACAGGGGGCCGGGGAGCTGTTTTTT	NA	TRBJ2-2	TRBV3-2	NA
CASRDKAGNTEAFF	TGTGCCAGCCGGGACAAAGCTGGGAACACTGAAGCTTTCTTT	NA	TRBJ1-1	TRBV7-9	many
CASSLVGQRPADTQYF	TGTGCCAGCAGCTTAGTTGGGCAGCGCCCGGCGGATACGCAGTATTTT	NA	TRBJ2-3	TRBV7-2	few
CASSVGTGSTEAFF	TGTGCCAGCAGCGTTGGGACAGGGAGCACTGAAGCTTTCTTT	TRBD1	TRBJ1-1	TRBV9	few
CASSPTGGGGEQYF	TGTGCCAGCAGCCCGACAGGGGGCGGCGGCGAGCAGTACTTC	TRBD1	TRBJ2-7	TRBV7-2	many
CAISESTSGANVLTF	TGTGCCATCAGTGAGTCGACATCTGGGGCCAACGTCCTGACTTTC	NA	TRBJ2-6	TRBV10-3	many
CAIRPDKSGANVLTF	TGTGCCATCAGACCGGACAAATCTGGGGCCAACGTCCTGACTTTC	NA	TRBJ2-6	TRBV10-3	many